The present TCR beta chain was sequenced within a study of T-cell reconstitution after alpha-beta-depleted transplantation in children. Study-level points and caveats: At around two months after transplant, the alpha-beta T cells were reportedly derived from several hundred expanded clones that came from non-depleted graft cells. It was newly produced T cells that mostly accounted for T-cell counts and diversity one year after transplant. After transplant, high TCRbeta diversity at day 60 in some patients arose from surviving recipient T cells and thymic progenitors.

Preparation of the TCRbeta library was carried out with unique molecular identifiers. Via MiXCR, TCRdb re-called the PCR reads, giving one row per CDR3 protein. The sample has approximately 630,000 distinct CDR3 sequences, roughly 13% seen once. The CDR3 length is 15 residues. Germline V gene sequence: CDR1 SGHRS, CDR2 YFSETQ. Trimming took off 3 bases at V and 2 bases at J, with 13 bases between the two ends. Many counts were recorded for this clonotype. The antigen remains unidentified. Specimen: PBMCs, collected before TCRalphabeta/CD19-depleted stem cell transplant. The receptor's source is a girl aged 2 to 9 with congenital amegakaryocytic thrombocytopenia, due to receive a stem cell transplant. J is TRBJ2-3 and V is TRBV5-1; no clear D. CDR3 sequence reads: CASSSRTPFTDTQYF. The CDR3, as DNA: TGCGCCAGCAGCTCCCGGACGCCCTTCACAGATACGCAGTATTTT.